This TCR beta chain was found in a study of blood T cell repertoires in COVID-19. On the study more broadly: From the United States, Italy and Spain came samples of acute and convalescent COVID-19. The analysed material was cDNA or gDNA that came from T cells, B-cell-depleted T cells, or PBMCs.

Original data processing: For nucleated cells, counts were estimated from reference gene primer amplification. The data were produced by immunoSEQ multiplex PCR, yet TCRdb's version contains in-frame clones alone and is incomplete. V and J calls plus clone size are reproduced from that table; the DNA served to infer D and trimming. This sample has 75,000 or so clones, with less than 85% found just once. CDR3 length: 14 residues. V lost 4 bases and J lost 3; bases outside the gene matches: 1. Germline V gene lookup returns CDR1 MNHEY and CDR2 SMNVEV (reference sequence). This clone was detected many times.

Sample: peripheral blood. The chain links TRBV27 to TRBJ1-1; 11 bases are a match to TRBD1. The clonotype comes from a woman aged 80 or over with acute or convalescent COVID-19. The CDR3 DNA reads TGTGCCAGCAGTTGGGGACAGGGGGACACTGAAGCTTTCTTT. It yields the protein CASSWGQGDTEAFF.